This entry describes one TCR beta chain. The specificity of this receptor is unknown. No much larger clone is present one base from it, and per-base qualities are unavailable. The CDR3 runs 17 residues from the cysteine to the phenylalanine. Just CDR3 DNA is preserved here, 51 bases in frame from base 1. CDR1 and CDR2 were assigned from the germline V gene (reference sequence) as SGHNT and YYREEE. V ends up 2 bases short and J 6 bases short, with an unmatched junction base count of 8. TCRbeta CDR3 regions were amplified from genomic DNA using the immunoSEQ Assay, a bias-controlled multiplex PCR. The study's processing was this. Within the assay, amplification of reference gene primers was used to estimate how many nucleated cells each sample contained. To quantify the absolute abundance of each unique TCRbeta CDR3 rearrangement, sequence reads were collapsed and filtered. For each sample, productive Simpson clonality was calculated as the square root of Simpson's diversity index across productive rearrangements. This is the immuneACCESS table as TCRdb keeps it, with only in-frame sequences that have V and J called. A part of the clones is gone; compared with another copy, unresolved V genes explain less than half, and the rest is unexplained. V and J calls and clone size come straight from that table; D and trimming were deduced from the DNA. The sample data list just over 250,000 clones, and around 80% of these were observed just once. In total, the top ten clones hold over 4% of the sample.

Enrolling through a virtual design, the prospective study's participants ranged in age from roughly 18 to 100 years and lived across 24 United States geographic areas. In the prospective study, cohorts were assigned on the basis of participant-reported clinical history obtained from a screening survey and a study questionnaire. Each participant in the prospective study had whole blood, serum and a nasopharyngeal or oropharyngeal swab collected by mobile phlebotomists. Additional blood draws and questionnaires over an approximately two-month period could optionally be provided by prospective study participants. Before DNA extraction, blood samples from the prospective study were shipped at room temperature or frozen. The data are from a study of blood T cell repertoires in COVID-19 (dated by TCRdb to the early 2020s). Notes on the research overall: Collaborator samples came from the United States, Italy and Spain and covered acute and convalescent phases of COVID-19. Samples were obtained from the ongoing ImmuneRACE study (first 160 participants) and from 950 to 1,500 subjects provided by 6 global collaborators. The prospective study material was composed of cDNA or gDNA derived from T cells, B-cell-depleted T cells, or PBMCs. Where available, HLA class I and class II types were obtained from metadata supplied by the sample provider rather than from assay-based typing. Deeply sampled blood TCRbeta repertoires from subjects exposed to, actively infected with, or recovered from COVID-19 were included in the dataset. The repertoires were released in a freely available public database intended as a resource for research on the immune response to SARS-CoV-2. Sample metadata almost always included a de-identified subject ID, COVID-19 status, age in years and sex.

General findings and caveats noted by the study authors: Clinical and demographic metadata were provided uncurated, with the amount varying by source and participant.

The TCR originated in a man aged 30 to 39 with acute COVID-19. Sequenced input: PBMCs or T cells enriched from blood (not recorded which). The V and J segments used are TRBV5-4 and TRBJ2-1; the junction holds 13 bases that match TRBD2. Read as DNA, the sequence is TGTGCCAGCAGCTTATCCTCACTAGCGGGAGGGTTCAATGAGCAGTTCTTC. Its translation reads: CASSLSSLAGGFNEQFF.